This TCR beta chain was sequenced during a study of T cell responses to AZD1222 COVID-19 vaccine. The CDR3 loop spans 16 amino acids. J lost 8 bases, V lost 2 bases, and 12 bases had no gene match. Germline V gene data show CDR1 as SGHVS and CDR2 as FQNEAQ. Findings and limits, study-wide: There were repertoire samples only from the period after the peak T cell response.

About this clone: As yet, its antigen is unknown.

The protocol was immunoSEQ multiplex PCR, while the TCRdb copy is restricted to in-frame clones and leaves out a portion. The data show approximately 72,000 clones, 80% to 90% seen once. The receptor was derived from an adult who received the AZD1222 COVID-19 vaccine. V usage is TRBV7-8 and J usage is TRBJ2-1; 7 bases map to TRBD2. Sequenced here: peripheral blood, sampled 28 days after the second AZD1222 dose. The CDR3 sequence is CASSLLSGRNVDEQFF. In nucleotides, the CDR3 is TGTGCCAGCAGCTTACTTAGCGGGCGCAACGTGGATGAGCAGTTCTTC.